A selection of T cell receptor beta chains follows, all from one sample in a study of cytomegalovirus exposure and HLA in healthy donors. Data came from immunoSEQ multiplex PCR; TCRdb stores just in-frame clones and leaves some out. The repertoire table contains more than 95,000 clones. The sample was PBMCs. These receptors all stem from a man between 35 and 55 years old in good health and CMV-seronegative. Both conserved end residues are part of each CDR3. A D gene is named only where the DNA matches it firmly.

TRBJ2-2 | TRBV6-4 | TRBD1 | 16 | CASSDLGQGYAGELFF | TGTGCCAGCAGTGACTTGGGACAGGGGTACGCCGGGGAGCTGTTTTTT
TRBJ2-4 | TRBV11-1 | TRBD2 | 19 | CASSRGLAGERLAKNIQYF | TGTGCCAGCAGCAGAGGACTAGCGGGAGAGCGGCTAGCCAAAAACATTCAGTACTTC
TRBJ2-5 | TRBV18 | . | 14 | CASSGDGGQETQYF | TGTGCCAGCTCAGGCGACGGGGGACAAGAGACCCAGTACTTC
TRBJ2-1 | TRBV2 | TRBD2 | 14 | CASHRGGSYNEQFF | TGTGCCAGCCATCGGGGGGGCTCCTACAATGAGCAGTTCTTC
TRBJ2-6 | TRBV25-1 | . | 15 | CASSDRFSRANVLTF | TGTGCCAGCAGTGACCGGTTCTCTAGGGCCAACGTCCTGACTTTC
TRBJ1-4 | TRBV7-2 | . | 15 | CASSLVTGANEKLFF | TGTGCCAGCAGCTTAGTGACAGGCGCTAATGAAAAACTGTTTTTT
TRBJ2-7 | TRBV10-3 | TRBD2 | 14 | CAISDTSGSFEQYF | TGTGCCATCAGTGACACTAGCGGGAGTTTCGAGCAGTACTTC
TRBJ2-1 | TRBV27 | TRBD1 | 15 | CASSMTGNSYNEQFF | TGTGCCAGCAGTATGACAGGGAACTCCTACAATGAGCAGTTCTTC
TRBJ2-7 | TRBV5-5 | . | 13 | CASSSGAYYEQYF | TGTGCCAGCAGCTCGGGAGCCTACTACGAGCAGTACTTC
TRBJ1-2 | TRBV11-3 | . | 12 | CATSEGAYGYTF | TGTGCCACCTCGGAGGGCGCCTATGGCTACACCTTC
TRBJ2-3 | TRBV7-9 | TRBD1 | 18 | CASSHPTGGRFVTDTQYF | TGTGCCAGCAGCCACCCTACAGGGGGGCGCTTCGTGACAGATACGCAGTATTTT
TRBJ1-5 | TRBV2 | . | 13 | CASSGQGYQPQHF | TGTGCCAGCAGTGGGCAGGGGTATCAGCCCCAGCATTTT
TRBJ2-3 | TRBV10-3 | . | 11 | CATGTPDTQYF | TGTGCCACCGGGACTCCAGATACGCAGTATTTT
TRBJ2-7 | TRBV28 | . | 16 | CASSLLLSKPVYEQYF | TGTGCCAGCAGTTTATTATTGTCTAAGCCCGTCTACGAGCAGTACTTC
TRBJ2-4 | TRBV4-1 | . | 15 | CASSQEQALKNIQYF | TGCGCCAGCAGCCAAGAACAGGCCCTCAAAAACATTCAGTACTTC
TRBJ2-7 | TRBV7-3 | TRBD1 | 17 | CASSYKRTGETTHEQYF | TGTGCCAGCAGCTATAAGAGAACAGGGGAAACGACCCACGAGCAGTACTTC
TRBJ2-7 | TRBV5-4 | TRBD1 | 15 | CASSSSSQGPYEQYF | TGTGCCAGCAGCTCCTCGTCACAGGGGCCCTACGAGCAGTACTTC
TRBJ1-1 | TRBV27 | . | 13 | CASSFGGRTEAFF | TGTGCCAGCAGTTTCGGGGGGCGGACTGAAGCTTTCTTT
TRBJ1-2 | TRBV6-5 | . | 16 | CASSYWGEGANYGYTF | TGTGCCAGCAGTTACTGGGGTGAGGGAGCCAACTATGGCTACACCTTC
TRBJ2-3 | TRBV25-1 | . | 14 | CASQPEVRTDTQYF | TGTGCCAGCCAACCGGAGGTCCGCACAGATACGCAGTATTTT
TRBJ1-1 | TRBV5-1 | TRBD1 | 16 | CASSFTTGTGAAEAFF | TGCGCCAGCAGCTTTACCACCGGGACAGGGGCGGCTGAAGCTTTCTTT
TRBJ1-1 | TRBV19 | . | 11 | CASSIGTEAFF | TGTGCCAGTAGTATCGGTACTGAAGCTTTCTTT
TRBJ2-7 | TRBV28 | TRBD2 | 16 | CASSFPPSGSRYEQYF | TGTGCCAGCAGTTTCCCTCCTAGCGGGAGTCGGTACGAGCAGTACTTC
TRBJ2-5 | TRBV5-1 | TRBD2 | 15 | CASSLVGGRRETQYF | TGCGCCAGCAGCTTGGTGGGAGGGCGGCGAGAGACCCAGTACTTC
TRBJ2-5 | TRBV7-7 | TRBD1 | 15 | CASTKSGTGEETQYF | TGTGCTAGCACCAAATCCGGGACAGGGGAAGAGACCCAGTACTTC
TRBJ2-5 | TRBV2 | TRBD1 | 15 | CASNRGDRPQETQYF | TGTGCCAGCAATCGCGGGGACAGGCCCCAAGAGACCCAGTACTTC
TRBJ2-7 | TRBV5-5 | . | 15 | CASSPARGWSYEQYF | TGTGCCAGCAGCCCGGCCAGGGGTTGGTCCTACGAGCAGTACTTC
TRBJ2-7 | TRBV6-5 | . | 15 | CASSLTQGGPYEQYF | TGTGCCAGCAGTCTGACTCAGGGGGGACCCTACGAGCAGTACTTC
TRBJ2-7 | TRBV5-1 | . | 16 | CASSHTTGPSSYEQYF | TGCGCCAGCAGCCACACTACAGGGCCAAGCTCCTACGAGCAGTACTTC
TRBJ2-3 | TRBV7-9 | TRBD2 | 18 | CASSLGGLSGRAPDTQYF | TGTGCCAGCAGCTTAGGTGGGCTTAGCGGGAGGGCCCCAGATACGCAGTATTTT
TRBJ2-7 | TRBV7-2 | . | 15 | CASSPDSISGSEQYF | TGTGCCAGCAGCCCCGACTCTATTAGCGGCTCCGAGCAGTACTTC
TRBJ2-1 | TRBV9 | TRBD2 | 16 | CASSVVSSGRYNEQFF | TGTGCCAGCAGCGTAGTGTCTAGCGGGAGGTACAATGAGCAGTTCTTC
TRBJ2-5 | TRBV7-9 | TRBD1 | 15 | CASSLGDRALGTQYF | TGTGCCAGCAGCTTAGGGGACAGGGCCTTGGGGACCCAGTACTTC
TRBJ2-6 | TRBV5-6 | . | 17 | CASSLPGLSSGANVLTF | TGTGCCAGCAGCTTGCCGGGACTGAGCTCTGGGGCCAACGTCCTGACTTTC
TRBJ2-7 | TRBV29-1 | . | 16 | CSVGGLERASSYEQYF | TGCAGCGTTGGGGGTTTGGAGCGGGCTAGCTCCTACGAGCAGTACTTC
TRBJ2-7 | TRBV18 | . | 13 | CASRGHLGNEQYF | TGTGCCAGCCGAGGACACTTAGGAAACGAGCAGTACTTC
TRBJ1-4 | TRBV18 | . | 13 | CASSSEGDEKLFF | TGTGCCAGCTCGTCGGAGGGAGATGAAAAACTGTTTTTT
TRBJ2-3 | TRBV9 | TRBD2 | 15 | CASSVISGSRDTQYF | TGTGCCAGCAGCGTAATAAGCGGGAGTAGAGATACGCAGTATTTT
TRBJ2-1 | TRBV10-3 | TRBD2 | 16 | CAISESGGSAYNEQFF | TGTGCCATCAGTGAGTCGGGCGGGAGCGCCTACAATGAGCAGTTCTTC
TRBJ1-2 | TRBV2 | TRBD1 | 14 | CASRRDSSNYGYTF | TGTGCCAGCAGGAGGGACAGCTCTAACTATGGCTACACCTTC
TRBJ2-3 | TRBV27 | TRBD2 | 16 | CASSVTSALYLNTQYF | TGTGCCAGCAGTGTGACTAGCGCCCTATACTTAAATACGCAGTATTTT
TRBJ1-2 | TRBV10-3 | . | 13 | CAIASGIGYGYTF | TGTGCCATCGCCTCCGGGATAGGGTATGGCTACACCTTC
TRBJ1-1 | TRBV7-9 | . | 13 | CASTLRVQTEAFF | TGTGCCAGCACCCTCAGGGTTCAAACTGAAGCTTTCTTT
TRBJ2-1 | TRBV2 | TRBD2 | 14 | CASRGLAGVNEQFF | TGTGCCAGCAGGGGACTAGCGGGAGTAAATGAGCAGTTCTTC
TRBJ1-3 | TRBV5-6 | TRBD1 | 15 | CASSRGQGTGNTIYF | TGTGCCAGCAGCCGGGGACAGGGGACAGGAAACACCATATATTTT